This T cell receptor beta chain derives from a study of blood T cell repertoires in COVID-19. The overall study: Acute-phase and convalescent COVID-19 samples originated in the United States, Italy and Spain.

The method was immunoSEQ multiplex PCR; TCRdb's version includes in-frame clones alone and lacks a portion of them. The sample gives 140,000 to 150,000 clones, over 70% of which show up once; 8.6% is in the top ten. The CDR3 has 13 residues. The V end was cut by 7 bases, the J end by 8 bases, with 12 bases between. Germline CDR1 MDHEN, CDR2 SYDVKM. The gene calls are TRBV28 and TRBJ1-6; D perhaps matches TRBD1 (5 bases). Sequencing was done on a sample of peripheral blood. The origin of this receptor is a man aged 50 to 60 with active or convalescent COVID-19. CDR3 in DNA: TGTGCCAGCAAGGGGTCGGTTGATTCACCCCTCCACTTT. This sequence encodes CASKGSVDSPLHF.